The 24 T cell receptor beta chains below come from one sample, sequenced in a study of molecular identifiers for immune sequencing clone quantification. TCRdb reanalysed the PCR reads using MiXCR and keeps one entry per CDR3 protein. This table has about half a million distinct CDR3 sequences, 25% appearing once. The sequencing input was naive CD8+ T cells from blood, with Jurkat cell RNA spiked in. As to subset: FACS-sorted CD8+CD4-CCR7+CD45RA+ naive T cells. The origin of the receptors is a human donor in good health. Some libraries in this study had Jurkat cell RNA spiked in.

The table lists this clonotype with a count of one. One end of the junction fails to match germline, which may point to a read error. The rearrangement uses TRBV4-1 and TRBJ2-7; 10 bases map to TRBD2. The CDR3 is 16 amino acids. Germline-derived CDR1 and CDR2 are MGHRA and YSYEKL. The CDR3 nucleotides read TGCGCCAGCCGGGGGGGATTCGGCGGAGCACTAGCGGGGCAGTCCTTC. It codes for CASRGGFGGALAGQSF.

This clonotype has just a few counts. The chain couples TRBV9 to TRBJ1-3, with D maybe TRBD1 (6 bases). The CDR3 is 14 residues long. Germline assignment: CDR1 SGDLS and CDR2 YYNGEE. V lost 4 bases and J 1 base, leaving 9 bases between the germline ends. The CDR3 nucleotides read TGTGCCAGCAGCCCTACAGGGTCTGGAAACACCATATATTTT. The encoded protein is CASSPTGSGNTIYF.

The chain employs TRBV6-5 and TRBJ2-7, with 7 bases matching TRBD1. Per germline, CDR1 MNHEY and CDR2 SVGAGI. V shed 0 bases and J 2 bases; nucleotides not matched to a gene: 1. CDR3 length: 14 residues. CDR3 DNA sequence: TGTGCCAGCAGTTACTCCCAGGGGGCCTACGAGCAGTACTTC. Translating gives CASSYSQGAYEQYF.

This clonotype was seen only a few times. The chain couples TRBV12-3 or TRBV12-4 to TRBJ2-3; D is perhaps TRBD1 or TRBD2 (6 bases each). V was trimmed by 2 bases and J by 3 bases, leaving 9 bases between them. The CDR3 is 14 amino acids. The CDR3 DNA sequence: TGTGCCAGCAGTTTAAGGGGGGAGACAGATACGCAGTATTTT. The encoded protein is CASSLRGETDTQYF.

Concerning this clonotype itself: This may come from a read error, since a much larger clone is one base off. The chain recombines TRBV28 with TRBJ2-7; D is possibly TRBD1 or TRBD2 (5 bases each). CDR1 MDHEN and CDR2 SYDVKM come from the germline V gene. CDR3 size: 12 residues. The CDR3 nucleotides are TGTGCCAGCAGTCTCGAGGGGCGCGAGCAGCACTTC. It specifies CASSLEGREQHF.

This clonotype appeared a few times. The chain couples TRBV7-9 to TRBJ2-7, with 10 bases fitting TRBD2. Trimming removed 4 bases from V and 0 bases from J; junction bases left unmatched: 6. The CDR3 is made up of 16 amino acids. Germline V lookup: CDR1 SEHNR, CDR2 FQNEAQ (reference sequence). In DNA, the CDR3 is TGTGCCAGCAGCTCCGGACTAGCGGTATTCTCCTACGAGCAGTACTTC. Translating it yields CASSSGLAVFSYEQYF.

This clonotype has a count of ten or more. This chain uses TRBV20-1 with TRBJ1-1; tentative D call: TRBD1 (6 bases). The CDR3 runs 12 residues. Trimming shortened V by 4 bases and J by 5 bases, and 11 bases separated the two germline ends. Germline CDR1 is DFQATT and CDR2 is SNEGSKA (reference sequence). The CDR3 here is CSAIAGVTEAFF. The CDR3, as DNA: TGCAGTGCTATTGCAGGGGTAACTGAAGCTTTCTTT.

This clonotype was seen at least ten times. V usage is TRBV12-3 or TRBV12-4 and J usage is TRBJ2-4; 7 positions match TRBD2. The CDR3 totals 16 residues. J gave up 4 bases and V 2 bases, and 8 bases lay outside the gene matches. CDR3 sequence (DNA): TGTGCCAGCAGTTTACGCGGCGCGGGGGATAAAAACATTCAGTACTTC. It yields the protein CASSLRGAGDKNIQYF.

This clonotype appeared many times. This chain uses TRBV7-9 with TRBJ2-5; D unresolved. CDR3 length: 14 residues. Germline V lookup: CDR1 SEHNR, CDR2 FQNEAQ (reference sequence). The V end was cut by 5 bases, the J end by 0 bases, with 10 bases between. The CDR3, as DNA: TGTGCCAGCAGCCATCCCCAGTACCAAGAGACCCAGTACTTC. This encodes CASSHPQYQETQYF.

The J gene is TRBJ2-5, the V gene TRBV7-2; the match to TRBD1 covers 8 bases. CDR1 is SGHTA and CDR2 is FQGNSA in the germline V gene. This CDR3 has 15 residues. With 7 bases clipped from V and 4 bases from J, the junction kept 11 bases outside the gene matches. CDR3 sequence (DNA): TGTGCCAGCACCCCGGACAGGGCCTCGGGAGAGACCCAGTACTTC. It codes for CASTPDRASGETQYF.

The chain recombines TRBV29-1 with TRBJ1-1; D call uncertain. Germline loops: CDR1 SQVTM, CDR2 ANQGSEA. The CDR3 totals 13 residues. V shed 4 bases and J shed 1 base, with 10 bases lying between them. In DNA form, the CDR3 reads TGCAGCGTTGGTGGAAGGGAGAACACTGAAGCTTTCTTT. Translated: CSVGGRENTEAFF.

About this clonotype: The junction shows a germline mismatch at one end, possibly a read error. This chain uses TRBV6-5 with TRBJ1-4; 7 nucleotides match TRBD1. This CDR3 is 13 amino acids long. Germline loops: CDR1 MNHEY, CDR2 SVGAGI. The CDR3 nucleotides are TGTGCCAGCAGTTATACAGGGGAGGGAAAACTGGTTTTT. It is translated as CASSYTGEGKLVF.

Comment on this clonotype: Likely a read error: the CDR3 ends without its conserved phenylalanine or tryptophan. The chain is built from TRBV7-2 and TRBJ2-7; D is perhaps TRBD2 (6 bases). Germline V lookup: CDR1 SGHTA, CDR2 FQGNSA. V shed 4 bases and J shed 7 bases, with 17 bases lying between them. CDR3 length equals 14 residues. Here the CDR3 reads CASSYNSGPEEQYI. Here the CDR3 DNA reads TGTGCCAGCAGCTATAATAGCGGACCCGAGGAGCAGTACATC.

The table lists this clonotype with a few counts. The CDR3 sequence: CASSLELGLAEYNEQFF. The DNA for the CDR3 is TGTGCCAGCAGCTTAGAACTAGGACTAGCGGAGTACAATGAGCAGTTCTTC. The rearrangement joins TRBV7-9 to TRBJ2-1, with TRBD2 matching over 10 bases. V was clipped by 1 base and J by 4 bases; unmatched bases: 7. The CDR3 totals 17 residues. Germline V gives CDR1 SEHNR, CDR2 FQNEAQ (reference sequence).

The rearrangement links TRBV4-3 to TRBJ1-2, with D possibly being TRBD1 (5 bases). CDR1 and CDR2 (germline): LGHNA, YSLEER. CDR3 length equals 16 residues. Deletions cut 0 bases from V and 3 bases from J, with 14 bases between. DNA of the CDR3: TGCGCCAGCAGCCAAGATTACGACTCGACAGACTATGGCTACACCTTC. It translates to CASSQDYDSTDYGYTF.

This clonotype was detected many times. The DNA for the CDR3 is TGTGCCTGGAGGATCGCGGGGGGTCATCTCTTCACAGATACGCAGTATTTT. Its protein product is CAWRIAGGHLFTDTQYF. V usage is TRBV30 and J usage is TRBJ2-3; 8 bases are a match to TRBD2. The CDR3 sequence is 17 residues long. V lost 3 bases to trimming and J lost 2 bases; unmatched junction nucleotides: 13. In germline, CDR1 is GTSNPN, CDR2 SVGIG (reference sequence).

The rearrangement joins TRBV7-2 to TRBJ2-1; 14 bases map to TRBD2. V gave up 5 bases and J gave up 8 bases; unmatched junction bases: 8. This CDR3 is 16 amino acids long. The germline CDR1 and CDR2 sequences are SGHTA and FQGNSA. The CDR3 reads CASSPGTSGSRDEQFF. CDR3 nucleotides: TGTGCCAGCAGCCCCGGGACTAGCGGGAGTCGGGATGAGCAGTTCTTC.

As regards this clonotype: Its ends do not fully match the called genes, so a read error is possible. V gene TRBV19 combines with J gene TRBJ2-5; 7 bases map to TRBD1. This CDR3 comprises 11 residues. Germline V gene data show CDR1 as LNHDA and CDR2 as SQIVND (reference sequence). CDR3 sequence: CASSLGQLKEF. The DNA for the CDR3 is TGTGCCAGTAGCCTGGGACAGCTGAAGGAATTC.

With respect to this clonotype: A read error may produce the germline difference seen at one junction end. The chain recombines TRBV5-6 with TRBJ1-1, with 9 nucleotides matching TRBD1. CDR3 size: 15 residues. Germline CDR1 reads SGHDT; CDR2 reads YYEEEE. This CDR3 is CASSLEDRGETEALF. CDR3 DNA sequence: TGTGCCAGCAGCTTGGAGGACAGGGGAGAAACTGAAGCTCTCTTT.

J is TRBJ1-5 and V is TRBV28; TRBD1 is a possible D gene (5 bases). In germline, CDR1 is MDHEN, CDR2 SYDVKM. The V gene lost 3 bases and the J gene lost 4 bases, with 13 bases spanning the gap. The CDR3 sequence is 15 residues long. CDR3 nucleotide sequence: TGTGCCAGCAGTTTCTACCTCCAGGGTAATCAGCCCCAGCATTTT. Translating gives CASSFYLQGNQPQHF.

This clonotype was counted at least ten times. This sequence joins TRBV2 and TRBJ1-5; no definite D call. The CDR3 loop spans 16 amino acids. Germline CDR1 SNHLY, CDR2 FYNNEI. V was clipped by 2 bases and J by 0 bases, with 11 bases between them. The CDR3 loop is CASSEYETVSNQPQHF. CDR3 nucleotide sequence: TGTGCCAGCAGTGAATACGAGACCGTTAGCAATCAGCCCCAGCATTTT.

This clonotype appeared many times. The chain carries TRBV29-1 and TRBJ2-3; weak D call: TRBD1 (6 bases). CDR1 and CDR2 from the germline V gene are SQVTM and ANQGSEA. Deletions cut 0 bases from V and 2 bases from J, with 15 bases between. The CDR3 runs to 16 residues. The CDR3 reads CSVEELRLGHTDTQYF. CDR3 nucleotide sequence: TGCAGCGTTGAAGAATTAAGGCTGGGACACACAGATACGCAGTATTTT.

For this clonotype: A much larger clone differs by one base, so this may be a read error. The conserved phenylalanine or tryptophan is not found at the CDR3 terminus, so this likely reflects a read error. The chain joins TRBV6-5 to TRBJ2-5; D may be TRBD2 (5 bases). Germline V gene sequence: CDR1 MNHEY, CDR2 SVGAGI. Trimming left V 8 bases short and J 2 bases short, with 12 bases between. The CDR3 extends over 13 amino acids. The chain's CDR3 is CASSGDGQETQYY. The CDR3 nucleotides are TGTGCCAGCTCCGGGGATGGGCAAGAGACCCAGTACTAC.

The sample holds many counts of this clonotype. This rearrangement joins TRBV5-1 to TRBJ1-1, with a tentative D call TRBD1 (5 bases). Germline CDR1 SGHRS, CDR2 YFSETQ. Between the trimmed V and J ends, which lost 1 base and 3 bases, there was a span of 10 bases. The CDR3 is made up of 14 amino acids. The CDR3 protein is CASSLTVRDTEAFF. Here the CDR3 DNA reads TGCGCCAGCAGCTTGACGGTCAGGGACACTGAAGCTTTCTTT.